This TCR beta chain was sequenced during a study of cytomegalovirus exposure and HLA in healthy donors. The PCR employed 60 Vbeta primers together with 13 Jbeta primers. The data were produced by immunoSEQ multiplex PCR, yet TCRdb's version contains in-frame clones alone and is incomplete. The repertoire holds roughly 120,000 clones, around two thirds seen once, with 7.5% to 9.5% in the top ten. Looked up from germline, CDR1 is SGHAT and CDR2 is FQDESV (reference sequence). With V trimmed by 5 bases and J by 0 bases, 8 bases remained unmatched. CDR3 length equals 16 residues. The sequencing sample was made of PBMCs. This rearrangement joins TRBV11-1 to TRBJ2-5, with 8 bases matching TRBD2. This clonotype originated in a woman aged 40 to 50 in good health and CMV-seropositive. CDR3 DNA: TGTGCCAGCAGCCCATCGGGACTAGTCTACCAAGAGACCCAGTACTTC. Its protein product is CASSPSGLVYQETQYF.